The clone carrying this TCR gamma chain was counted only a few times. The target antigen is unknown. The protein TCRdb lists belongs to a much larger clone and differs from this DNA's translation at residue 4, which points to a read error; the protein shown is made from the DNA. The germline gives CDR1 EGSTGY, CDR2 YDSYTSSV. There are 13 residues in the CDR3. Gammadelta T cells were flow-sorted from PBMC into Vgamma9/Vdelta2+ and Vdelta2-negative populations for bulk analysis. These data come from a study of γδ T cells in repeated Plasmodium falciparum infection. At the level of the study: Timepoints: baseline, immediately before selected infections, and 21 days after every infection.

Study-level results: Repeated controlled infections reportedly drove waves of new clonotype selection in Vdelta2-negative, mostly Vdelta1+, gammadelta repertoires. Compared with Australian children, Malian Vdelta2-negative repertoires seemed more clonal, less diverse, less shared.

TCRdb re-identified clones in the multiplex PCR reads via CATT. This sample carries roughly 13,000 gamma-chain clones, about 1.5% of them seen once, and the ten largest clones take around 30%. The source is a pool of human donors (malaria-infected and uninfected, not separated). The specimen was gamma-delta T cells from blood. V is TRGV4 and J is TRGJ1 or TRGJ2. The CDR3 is CATRDDIYYKKLF. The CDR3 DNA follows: TGTGCCACCCGGGATGATATTTATTATAAGAAACTCTTT.